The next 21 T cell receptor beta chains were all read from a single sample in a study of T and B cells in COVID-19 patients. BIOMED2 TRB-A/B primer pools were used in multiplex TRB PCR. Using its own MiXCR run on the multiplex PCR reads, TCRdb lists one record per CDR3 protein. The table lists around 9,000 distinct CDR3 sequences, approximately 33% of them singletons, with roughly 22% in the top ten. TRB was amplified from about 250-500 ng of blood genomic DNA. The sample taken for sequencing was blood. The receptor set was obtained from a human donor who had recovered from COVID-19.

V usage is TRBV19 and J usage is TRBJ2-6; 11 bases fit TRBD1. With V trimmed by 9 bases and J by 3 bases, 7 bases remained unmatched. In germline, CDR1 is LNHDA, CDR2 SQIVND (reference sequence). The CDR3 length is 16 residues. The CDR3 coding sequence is TGTGCCAGCGAGGGGACAGGGGGTAGTGGGGCCAACGTCCTGACTTTC. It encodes CASEGTGGSGANVLTF.

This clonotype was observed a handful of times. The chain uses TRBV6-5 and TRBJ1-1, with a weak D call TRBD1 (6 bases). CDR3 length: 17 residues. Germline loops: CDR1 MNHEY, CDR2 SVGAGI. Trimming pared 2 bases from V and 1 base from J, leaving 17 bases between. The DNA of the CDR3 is TGTGCCAGCAGTTACAGGTCGTGGGGGGCGGGGAACACTGAAGCTTTCTTT. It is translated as CASSYRSWGAGNTEAFF.

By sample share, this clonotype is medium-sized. The CDR3 here is CSVSDRSNQPQHF. Written as DNA, the CDR3 is TGCAGCGTATCAGACAGGTCGAATCAGCCCCAGCATTTT. The chain is built from TRBV29-1 and TRBJ1-5; tentatively, D is TRBD1 (6 bases). This CDR3 has 13 amino acids. Germline V gene sequence: CDR1 SQVTM, CDR2 ANQGSEA. V lost 6 bases to trimming and J lost 4 bases, with 13 bases between them.

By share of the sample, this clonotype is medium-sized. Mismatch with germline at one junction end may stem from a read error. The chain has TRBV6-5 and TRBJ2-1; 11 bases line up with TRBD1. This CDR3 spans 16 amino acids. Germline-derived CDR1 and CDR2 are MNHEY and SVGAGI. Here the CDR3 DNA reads TGTGCCAGCACCCAAGGGACAGGGGGGTACTACGATGAGCAGTTCTTC. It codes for CASTQGTGGYYDEQFF.

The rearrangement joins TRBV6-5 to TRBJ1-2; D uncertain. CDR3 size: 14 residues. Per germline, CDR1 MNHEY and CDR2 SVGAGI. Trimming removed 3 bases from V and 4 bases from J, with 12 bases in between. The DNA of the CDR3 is TGTGCCAGCAGTTATCGTACAGCACTCTATGGCTACACCTTC. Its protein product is CASSYRTALYGYTF.

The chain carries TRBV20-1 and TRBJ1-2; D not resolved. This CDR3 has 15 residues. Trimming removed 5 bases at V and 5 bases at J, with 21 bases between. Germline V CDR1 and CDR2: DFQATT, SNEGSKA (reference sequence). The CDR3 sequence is CSAQDRLQDRYGYTF. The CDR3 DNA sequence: TGCAGTGCTCAGGACCGACTCCAGGATCGATATGGCTACACCTTC.

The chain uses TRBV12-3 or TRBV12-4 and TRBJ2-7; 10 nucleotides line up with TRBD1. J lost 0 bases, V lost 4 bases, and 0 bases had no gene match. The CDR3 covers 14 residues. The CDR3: CASSWTGGSYEQYF. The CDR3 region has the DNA TGTGCCAGCAGTTGGACAGGGGGCTCCTACGAGCAGTACTTC.

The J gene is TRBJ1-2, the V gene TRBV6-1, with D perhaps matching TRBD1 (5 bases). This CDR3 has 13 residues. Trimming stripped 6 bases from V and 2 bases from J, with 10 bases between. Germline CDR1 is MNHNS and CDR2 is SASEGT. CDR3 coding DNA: TGTGCCAGCAGGCCGGGACCCAACTATGGCTACACCTTC. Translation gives CASRPGPNYGYTF.

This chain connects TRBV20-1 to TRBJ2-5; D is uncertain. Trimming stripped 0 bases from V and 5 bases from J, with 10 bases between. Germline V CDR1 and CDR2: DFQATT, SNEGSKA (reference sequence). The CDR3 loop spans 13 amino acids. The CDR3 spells CSARDLPWETQYF. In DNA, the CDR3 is TGCAGTGCTAGAGATCTACCCTGGGAGACCCAGTACTTC.

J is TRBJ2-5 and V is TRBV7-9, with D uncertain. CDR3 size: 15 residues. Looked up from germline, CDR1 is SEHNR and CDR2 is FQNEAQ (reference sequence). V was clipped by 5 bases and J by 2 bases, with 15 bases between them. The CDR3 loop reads CASSPSIYDQETQYF. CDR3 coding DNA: TGTGCCAGCAGCCCGAGCATCTACGATCAAGAGACCCAGTACTTC.

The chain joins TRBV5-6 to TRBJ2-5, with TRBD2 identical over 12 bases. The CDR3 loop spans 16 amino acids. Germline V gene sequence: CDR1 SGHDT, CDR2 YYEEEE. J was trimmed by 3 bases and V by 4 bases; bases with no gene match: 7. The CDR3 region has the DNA TGTGCCAGCAGCCTTCCCAGACTAGCGGGGGAAGAGACCCAGTACTTC. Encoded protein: CASSLPRLAGEETQYF.

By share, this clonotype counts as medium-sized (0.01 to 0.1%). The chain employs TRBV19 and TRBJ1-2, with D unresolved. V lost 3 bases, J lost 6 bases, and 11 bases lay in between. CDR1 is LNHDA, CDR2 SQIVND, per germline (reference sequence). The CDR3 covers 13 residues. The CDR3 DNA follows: TGTGCCAGTAGTATTGGGCAGTCAGATGGCTACACCTTC. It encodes CASSIGQSDGYTF.

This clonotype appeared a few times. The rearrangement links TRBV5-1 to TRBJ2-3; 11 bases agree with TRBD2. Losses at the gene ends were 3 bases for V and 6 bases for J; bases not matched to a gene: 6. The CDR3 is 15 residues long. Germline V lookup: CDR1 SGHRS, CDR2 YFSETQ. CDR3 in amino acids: CASSSLAGGPDTQYF. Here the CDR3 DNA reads TGCGCCAGCAGCTCGCTAGCGGGGGGCCCGGATACGCAGTATTTT.

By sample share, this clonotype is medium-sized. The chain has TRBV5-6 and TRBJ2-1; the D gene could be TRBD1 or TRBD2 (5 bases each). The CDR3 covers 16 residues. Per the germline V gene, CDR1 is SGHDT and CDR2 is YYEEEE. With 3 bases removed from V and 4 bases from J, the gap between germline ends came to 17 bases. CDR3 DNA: TGTGCCAGCAGCTCCGGTTCCGGGACCCTATACAATGAGCAGTTCTTC. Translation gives CASSSGSGTLYNEQFF.

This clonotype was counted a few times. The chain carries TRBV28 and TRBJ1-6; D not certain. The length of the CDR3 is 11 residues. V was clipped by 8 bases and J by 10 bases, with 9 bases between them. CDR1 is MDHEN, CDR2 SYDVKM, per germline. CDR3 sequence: CASRRESPLHF. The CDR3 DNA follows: TGTGCCAGCCGGAGGGAATCACCCCTCCACTTT.

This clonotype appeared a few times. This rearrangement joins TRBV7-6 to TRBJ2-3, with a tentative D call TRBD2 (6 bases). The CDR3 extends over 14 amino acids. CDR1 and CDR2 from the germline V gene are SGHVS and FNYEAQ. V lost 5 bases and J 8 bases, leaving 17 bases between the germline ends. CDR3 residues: CASSPQAPEGTQYF. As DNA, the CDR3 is TGTGCCAGCAGCCCCCAGGCCCCGGAGGGTACGCAGTATTTT. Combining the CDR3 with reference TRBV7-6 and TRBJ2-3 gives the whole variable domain GAGVSQSPRYKVTKRGQDVALRCDPISGHVSLYWYRQALGQGPEFLTYFNYEAQQDKSGLPNDRFSAERPEGSISTLTIQRTEQRDSAMYRCASSPQAPEGTQYFGPGTRLTVL.

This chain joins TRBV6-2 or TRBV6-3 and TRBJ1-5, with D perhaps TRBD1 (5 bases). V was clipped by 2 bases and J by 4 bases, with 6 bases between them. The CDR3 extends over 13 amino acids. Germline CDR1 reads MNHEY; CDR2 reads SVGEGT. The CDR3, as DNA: TGTGCCAGCAGTTACGACAGAAATCAGCCCCAGCATTTT. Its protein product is CASSYDRNQPQHF.

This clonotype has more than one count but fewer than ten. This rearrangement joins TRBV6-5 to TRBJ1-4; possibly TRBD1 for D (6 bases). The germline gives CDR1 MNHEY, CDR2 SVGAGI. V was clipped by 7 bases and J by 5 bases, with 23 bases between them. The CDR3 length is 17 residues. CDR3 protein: CASTDTGRERRNEKLFF. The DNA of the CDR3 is TGTGCCAGCACCGATACAGGGAGGGAAAGGAGAAATGAAAAACTGTTTTTT.

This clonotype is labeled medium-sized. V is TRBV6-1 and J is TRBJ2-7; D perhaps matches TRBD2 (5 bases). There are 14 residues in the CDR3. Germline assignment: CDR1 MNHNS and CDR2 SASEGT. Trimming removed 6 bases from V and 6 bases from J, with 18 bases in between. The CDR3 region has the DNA TGTGCCAGCAGCCAGGTAGAGGGTCGGAGCGAGCAGTACTTC. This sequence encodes CASSQVEGRSEQYF.

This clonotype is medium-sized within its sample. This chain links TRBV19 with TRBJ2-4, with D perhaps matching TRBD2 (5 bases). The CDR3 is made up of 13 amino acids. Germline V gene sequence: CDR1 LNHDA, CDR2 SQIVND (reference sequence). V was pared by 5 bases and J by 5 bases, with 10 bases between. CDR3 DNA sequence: TGTGCCAGTAGTCTAAGCGGAGAAAACATTCAGTACTTC. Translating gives CASSLSGENIQYF. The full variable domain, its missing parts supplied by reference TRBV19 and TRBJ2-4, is DGGITQSPKYLFRKEGQNVTLSCEQNLNHDAMYWYRQDPGQGLRLIYYSQIVNDFQKGDIAEGYSVSREKKESFPLTVTSAQKNPTAFYLCASSLSGENIQYFGAGTRLSVL.

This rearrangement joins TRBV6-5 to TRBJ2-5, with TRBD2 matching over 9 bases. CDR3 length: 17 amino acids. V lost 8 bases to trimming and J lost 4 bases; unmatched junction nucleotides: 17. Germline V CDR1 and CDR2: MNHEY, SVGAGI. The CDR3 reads CASRPGRVAGELETQYF. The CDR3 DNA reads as TGTGCCAGCCGACCCGGGAGGGTAGCGGGGGAGCTAGAGACCCAGTACTTC.